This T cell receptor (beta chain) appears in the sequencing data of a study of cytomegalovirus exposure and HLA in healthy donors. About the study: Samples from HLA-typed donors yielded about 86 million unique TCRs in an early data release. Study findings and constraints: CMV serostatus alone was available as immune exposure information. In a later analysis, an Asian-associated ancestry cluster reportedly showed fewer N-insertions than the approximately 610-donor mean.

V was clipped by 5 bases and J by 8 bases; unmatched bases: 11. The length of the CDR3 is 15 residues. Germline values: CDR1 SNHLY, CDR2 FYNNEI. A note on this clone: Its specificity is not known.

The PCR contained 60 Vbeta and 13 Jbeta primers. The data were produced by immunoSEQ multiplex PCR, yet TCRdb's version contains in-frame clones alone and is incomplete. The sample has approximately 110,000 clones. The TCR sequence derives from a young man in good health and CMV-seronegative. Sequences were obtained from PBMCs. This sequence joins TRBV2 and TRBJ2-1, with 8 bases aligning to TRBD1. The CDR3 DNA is TGTGCCAGCAGTCCCGGACAGGGTGTTATGGATGAGCAGTTCTTC. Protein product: CASSPGQGVMDEQFF.